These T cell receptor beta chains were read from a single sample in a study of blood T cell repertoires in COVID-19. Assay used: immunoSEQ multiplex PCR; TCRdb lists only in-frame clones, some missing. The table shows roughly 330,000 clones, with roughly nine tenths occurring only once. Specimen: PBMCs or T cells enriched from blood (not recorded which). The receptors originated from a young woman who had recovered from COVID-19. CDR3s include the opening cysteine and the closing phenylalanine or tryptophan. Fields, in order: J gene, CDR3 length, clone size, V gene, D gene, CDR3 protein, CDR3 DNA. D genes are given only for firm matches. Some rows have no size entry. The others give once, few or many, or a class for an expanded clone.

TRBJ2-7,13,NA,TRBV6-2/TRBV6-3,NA,CASSYTQAYEQYF,TGTGCCAGCAGTTACACACAGGCCTACGAGCAGTACTTC
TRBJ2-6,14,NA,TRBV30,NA,CAWSVSSGANVLTF,TGTGCCTGGAGTGTGAGCTCTGGGGCCAACGTCCTGACTTTC
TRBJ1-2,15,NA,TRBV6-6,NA,CASSHRDTKTYGYTF,TGTGCCAGCAGTCACCGGGACACAAAGACCTATGGCTACACCTTC
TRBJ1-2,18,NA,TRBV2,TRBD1,CAINYLGTDRITNYGYTF,TGTGCCATCAACTACCTCGGGACAGATCGGATTACTAACTATGGCTACACCTTC
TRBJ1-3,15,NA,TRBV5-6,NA,CASSFSPGSLNTIYF,TGTGCCAGCAGCTTTAGTCCGGGTAGTTTAAACACCATATATTTT
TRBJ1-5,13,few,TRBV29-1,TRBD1,CSVGTGGGQPQHF,TGCAGCGTCGGCACAGGGGGCGGTCAGCCCCAGCATTTT
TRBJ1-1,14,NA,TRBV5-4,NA,CASSLQVEGTEAFF,TGTGCCAGCAGCCTACAAGTCGAGGGCACTGAAGCTTTCTTT
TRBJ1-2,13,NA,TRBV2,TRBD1,CASSGNRGYGYTF,TGTGCCAGCAGTGGAAACAGGGGGTATGGCTACACCTTC
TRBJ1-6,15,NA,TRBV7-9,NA,CASSPPGSTNSPLHF,TGTGCCAGCAGCCCACCCGGGTCCACAAATTCACCCCTCCACTTT
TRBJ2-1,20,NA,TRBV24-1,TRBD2,CATSDVPGLAGGSSYNEQFF,TGTGCCACCAGTGATGTCCCGGGACTAGCGGGGGGGAGCTCCTACAATGAGCAGTTCTTC
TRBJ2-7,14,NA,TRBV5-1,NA,CASSSGTSTYEQYF,TGCGCCAGCAGCTCCGGGACATCAACCTACGAGCAGTACTTC
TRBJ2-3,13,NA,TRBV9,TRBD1,CASSEQGTDTQYF,TGTGCCAGCAGTGAACAGGGGACAGATACGCAGTATTTT
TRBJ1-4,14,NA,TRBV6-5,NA,CASRYGAANEKLFF,TGTGCCAGCAGGTATGGGGCGGCTAATGAAAAACTGTTTTTT
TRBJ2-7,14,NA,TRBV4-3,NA,CASSTGSGSYEQYF,TGCGCCAGCAGCACCGGCTCGGGCTCCTACGAGCAGTACTTC
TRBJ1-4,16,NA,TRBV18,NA,CASSPRAGTTNEKLFF,TGTGCCAGCTCACCGAGGGCGGGAACAACTAATGAAAAACTGTTTTTT
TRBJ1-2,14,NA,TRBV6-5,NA,CASSPFGGGYGYTF,TGTGCCAGCAGCCCGTTTGGGGGCGGCTATGGCTACACCTTC
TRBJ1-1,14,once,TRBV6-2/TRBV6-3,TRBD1,CASSQGGSDTEAFF,TGTGCCAGCAGCCAGGGGGGGTCGGACACTGAAGCTTTCTTT
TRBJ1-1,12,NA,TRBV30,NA,CAWKGVGRRAFF,TGTGCCTGGAAGGGGGTGGGCCGAAGGGCTTTCTTT
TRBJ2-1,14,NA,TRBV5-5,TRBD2,CASSLVAGDNEQFF,TGTGCCAGCAGCTTGGTAGCGGGGGACAATGAGCAGTTCTTC
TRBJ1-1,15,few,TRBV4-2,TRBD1,CASSQGDRGPRGAFF,TGTGCCAGCAGCCAAGGGGACAGGGGCCCTAGGGGAGCTTTCTTT
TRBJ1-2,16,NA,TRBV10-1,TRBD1,CASSPGTGGYDYGYTF,TGCGCCAGCAGCCCCGGGACAGGGGGATACGACTATGGCTACACCTTC
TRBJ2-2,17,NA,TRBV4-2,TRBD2,CASSQALSGTSSGELFF,TGTGCCAGCAGCCAGGCCCTTAGCGGGACATCTTCCGGGGAGCTGTTTTTT
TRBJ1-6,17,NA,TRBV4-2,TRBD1,CASSQEATRDRNSPLHF,TGTGCCAGCAGCCAAGAAGCCACCCGGGACAGAAATTCACCCCTCCACTTT
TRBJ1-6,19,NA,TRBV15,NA,CATSRAPGFQSSYNSPLHF,TGTGCCACCAGCAGAGCACCGGGATTCCAGAGCTCCTATAATTCACCCCTCCACTTT
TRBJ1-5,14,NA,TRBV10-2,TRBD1,CASRGTGGNQPQHF,TGCGCCAGCAGAGGGACAGGGGGCAATCAGCCCCAGCATTTT
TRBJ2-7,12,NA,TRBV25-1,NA,CATQDSPYEQYF,TGTGCCACCCAGGACAGTCCCTACGAGCAGTACTTC
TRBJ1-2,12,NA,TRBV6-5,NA,CATLQGRYGYTF,TGTGCCACGCTCCAGGGGAGATATGGCTACACCTTC
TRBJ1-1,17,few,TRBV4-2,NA,CASSQVVAFTGNTEAFF,TGTGCCAGCAGCCAAGTGGTCGCCTTCACAGGGAACACTGAAGCTTTCTTT
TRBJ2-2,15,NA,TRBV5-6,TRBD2,CASSWGTSNTGELFF,TGTGCCAGCAGCTGGGGGACTAGCAACACCGGGGAGCTGTTTTTT
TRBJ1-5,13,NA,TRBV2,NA,CASSEERSQPQHF,TGTGCCAGCAGTGAAGAAAGGAGTCAGCCCCAGCATTTT
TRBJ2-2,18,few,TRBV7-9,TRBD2,CASSLGGGLAVNTGELFF,TGTGCCAGCAGCTTAGGCGGGGGACTAGCGGTAAACACCGGGGAGCTGTTTTTT
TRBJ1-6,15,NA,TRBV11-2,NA,CASRWVGQRNSPLHF,TGTGCCAGCAGGTGGGTTGGACAGAGAAATTCACCCCTCCACTTT
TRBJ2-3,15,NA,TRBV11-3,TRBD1,CASSQTGGPTDTQYF,TGTGCCAGCAGCCAAACAGGGGGGCCGACAGATACGCAGTATTTT
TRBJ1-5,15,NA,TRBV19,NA,CASSIGTGIGQPQHF,TGTGCCAGTAGTATCGGAACAGGGATAGGGCAGCCCCAGCATTTT
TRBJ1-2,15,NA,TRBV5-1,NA,CASSGSGAAIGGYTF,TGCGCCAGCAGCGGCTCAGGGGCCGCGATCGGTGGCTACACCTTC
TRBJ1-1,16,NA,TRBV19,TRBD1,CASTTPGQGSYTEAFF,TGTGCCAGTACCACTCCGGGACAGGGAAGTTACACTGAAGCTTTCTTT
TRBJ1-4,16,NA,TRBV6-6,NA,CASSRIQGPGGEKLFF,TGTGCCAGCAGCCGAATACAGGGACCGGGAGGGGAAAAACTGTTTTTT